The clone carrying this T cell receptor (beta chain) was counted only a few times. This sample was taken from a study of T cells after yellow fever vaccination. TCRdb ran MiXCR on the 5' RACE reads and lists one entry per CDR3 protein. The sample holds some 350,000 distinct CDR3 sequences, almost 4% seen once. Germline assignment: CDR1 PRHDT and CDR2 FYEKMQ (reference sequence). Trimming took off 5 bases at V and 4 bases at J, with 15 bases between the two ends. This CDR3 spans 14 amino acids. The material was PBMCs, obtained 5 days after the yellow fever booster vaccination. The chain couples TRBV13 to TRBJ2-7, with D maybe TRBD2 (7 bases). This clonotype was sampled from a man aged 18 to 35 who received the YFV17D yellow fever vaccine. CDR3 region: CASSPRGGRYEQYF. Here the CDR3 DNA reads TGTGCCAGCAGCCCGAGGGGGGGGCGGTACGAGCAGTACTTC. The complete variable domain, with remaining parts taken from reference TRBV13 and TRBJ2-7, reads AAGVIQSPRHLIKEKRETATLKCYPIPRHDTVYWYQQGPGQDPQFLISFYEKMQSDKGSIPDRFSAQQFSDYHSELNMSSLELGDSALYFCASSPRGGRYEQYFGPGTRLTVT.